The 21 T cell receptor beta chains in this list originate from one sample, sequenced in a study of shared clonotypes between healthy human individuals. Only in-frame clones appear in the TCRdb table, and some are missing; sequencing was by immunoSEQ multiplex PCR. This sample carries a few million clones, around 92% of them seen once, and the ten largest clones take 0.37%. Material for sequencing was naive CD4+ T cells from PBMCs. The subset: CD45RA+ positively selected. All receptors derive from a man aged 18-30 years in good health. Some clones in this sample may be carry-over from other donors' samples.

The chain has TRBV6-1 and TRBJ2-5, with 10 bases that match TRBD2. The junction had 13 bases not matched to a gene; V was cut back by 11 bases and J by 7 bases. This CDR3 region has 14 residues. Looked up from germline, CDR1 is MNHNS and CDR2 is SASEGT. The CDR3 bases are TGTGCCCTCGGCGCTAGCGGGAGAAGCGGGACCCAGTACTTC. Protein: CALGASGRSGTQYF.

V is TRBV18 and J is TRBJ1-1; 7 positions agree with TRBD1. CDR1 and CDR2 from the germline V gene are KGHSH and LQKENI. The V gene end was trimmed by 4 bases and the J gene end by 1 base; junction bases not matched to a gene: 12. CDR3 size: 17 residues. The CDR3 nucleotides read TGTGCCAGCTCACAATACCGGGACAGAAAAGGGAACACTGAAGCTTTCTTT. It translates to CASSQYRDRKGNTEAFF.

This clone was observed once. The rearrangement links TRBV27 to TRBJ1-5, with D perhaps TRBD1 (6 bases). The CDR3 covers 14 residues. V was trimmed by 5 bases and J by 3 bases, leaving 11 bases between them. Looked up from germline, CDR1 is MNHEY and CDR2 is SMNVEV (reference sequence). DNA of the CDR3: TGTGCCAGCAGTCCCACAGGGACCAATCAGCCCCAGCATTTT. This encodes CASSPTGTNQPQHF.

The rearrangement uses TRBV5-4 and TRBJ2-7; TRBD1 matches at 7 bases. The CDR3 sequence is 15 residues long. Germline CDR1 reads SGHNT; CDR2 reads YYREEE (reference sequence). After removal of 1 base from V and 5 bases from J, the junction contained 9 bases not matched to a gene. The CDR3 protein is CASSLTRGLGDEQYF. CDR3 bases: TGTGCCAGCAGCTTGACAAGGGGGCTTGGGGACGAGCAGTACTTC.

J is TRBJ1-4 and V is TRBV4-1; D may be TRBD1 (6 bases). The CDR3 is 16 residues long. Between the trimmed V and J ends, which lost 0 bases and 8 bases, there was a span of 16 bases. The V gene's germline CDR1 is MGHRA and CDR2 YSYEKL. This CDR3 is CASSQDGQGSREKLFF. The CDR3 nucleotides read TGCGCCAGCAGCCAAGATGGGCAGGGGAGTCGGGAAAAACTGTTTTTT.

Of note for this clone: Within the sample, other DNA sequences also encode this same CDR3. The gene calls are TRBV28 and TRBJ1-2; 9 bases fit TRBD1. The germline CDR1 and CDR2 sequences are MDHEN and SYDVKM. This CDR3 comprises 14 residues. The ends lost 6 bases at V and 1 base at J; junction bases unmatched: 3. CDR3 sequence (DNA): TGTGCCAGCAGCAGGGGACAGGGTAACTATGGCTACACCTTC. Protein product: CASSRGQGNYGYTF.

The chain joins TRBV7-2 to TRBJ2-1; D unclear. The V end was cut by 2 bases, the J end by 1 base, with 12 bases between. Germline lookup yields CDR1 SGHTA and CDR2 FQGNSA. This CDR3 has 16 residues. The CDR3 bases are TGTGCCAGCAGCTTATTCTCCCTCTCTTCCTACAATGAGCAGTTCTTC. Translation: CASSLFSLSSYNEQFF.

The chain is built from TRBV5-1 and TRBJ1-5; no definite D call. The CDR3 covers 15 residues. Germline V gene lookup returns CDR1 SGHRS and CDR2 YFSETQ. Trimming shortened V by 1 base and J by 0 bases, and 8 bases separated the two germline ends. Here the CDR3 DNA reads TGCGCCAGCAGCTTGCTTCCAGATAGCAATCAGCCCCAGCATTTT. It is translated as CASSLLPDSNQPQHF. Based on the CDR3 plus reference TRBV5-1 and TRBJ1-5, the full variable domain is KAGVTQTPRYLIKTRGQQVTLSCSPISGHRSVSWYQQTPGQGLQFLFEYFSETQRNKGNFPGRFSGRQFSNSRSEMNVSTLELGDSALYLCASSLLPDSNQPQHFGDGTRLSIL.

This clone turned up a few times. CDR3 residues: CASIGSAGQPGNGYTF. The CDR3 region has the DNA TGTGCCAGTATCGGGTCGGCGGGACAGCCTGGGAATGGCTACACCTTC. This rearrangement joins TRBV19 to TRBJ1-2; TRBD1 aligns across 7 bases. The CDR3 length is 16 residues. Per germline, CDR1 LNHDA and CDR2 SQIVND (reference sequence). The V gene end was trimmed by 7 bases and the J gene end by 6 bases; junction bases not matched to a gene: 17.

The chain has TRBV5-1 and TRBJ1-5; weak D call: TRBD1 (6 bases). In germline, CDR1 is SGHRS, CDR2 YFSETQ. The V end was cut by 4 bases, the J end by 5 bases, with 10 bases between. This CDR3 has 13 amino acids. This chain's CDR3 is CASSPTGYQPQHF. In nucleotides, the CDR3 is TGCGCCAGCAGCCCGACAGGTTATCAGCCCCAGCATTTT.

The chain's CDR3 is CASSLTVGSNYGYTF. The DNA for the CDR3 is TGCGCCAGCAGCTTGACAGTGGGGTCTAACTATGGCTACACCTTC. V usage is TRBV5-1 and J usage is TRBJ1-2; D is undetermined. V was trimmed by 1 base and J by 0 bases, leaving 10 bases between them. The CDR3 contains 15 residues. Germline CDR1 SGHRS, CDR2 YFSETQ.

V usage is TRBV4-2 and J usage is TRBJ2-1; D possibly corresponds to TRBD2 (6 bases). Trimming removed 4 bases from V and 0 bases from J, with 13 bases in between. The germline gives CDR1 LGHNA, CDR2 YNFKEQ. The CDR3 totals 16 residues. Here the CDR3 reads CASSPAGKSSYNEQFF. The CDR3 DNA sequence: TGTGCCAGCAGCCCTGCGGGGAAGAGCTCCTACAATGAGCAGTTCTTC.

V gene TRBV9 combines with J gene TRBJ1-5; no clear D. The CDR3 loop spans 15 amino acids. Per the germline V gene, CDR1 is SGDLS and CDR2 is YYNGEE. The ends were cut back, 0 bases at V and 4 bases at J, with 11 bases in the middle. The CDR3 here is CASSVGVGFNQPQHF. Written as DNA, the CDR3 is TGTGCCAGCAGCGTAGGTGTAGGGTTTAATCAGCCCCAGCATTTT.

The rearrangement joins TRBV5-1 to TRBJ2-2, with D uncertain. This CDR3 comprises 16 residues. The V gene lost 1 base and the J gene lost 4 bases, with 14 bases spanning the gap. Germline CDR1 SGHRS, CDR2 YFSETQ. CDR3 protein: CASSLLAGSVTGELFF. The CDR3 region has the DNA TGCGCCAGCAGCTTGCTGGCAGGTAGTGTCACCGGGGAGCTGTTTTTT.

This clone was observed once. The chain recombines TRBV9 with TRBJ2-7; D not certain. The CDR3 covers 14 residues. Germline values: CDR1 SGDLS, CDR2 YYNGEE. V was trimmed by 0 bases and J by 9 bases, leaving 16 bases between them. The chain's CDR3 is CASSVGANRDSQYF. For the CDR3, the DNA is TGTGCCAGCAGCGTAGGGGCAAACCGAGACTCGCAGTACTTC.

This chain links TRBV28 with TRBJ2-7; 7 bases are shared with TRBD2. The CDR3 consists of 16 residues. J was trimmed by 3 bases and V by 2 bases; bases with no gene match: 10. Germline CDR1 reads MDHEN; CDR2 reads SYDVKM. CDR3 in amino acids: CASSLGTGGLIYEQYF. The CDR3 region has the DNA TGTGCCAGCAGTTTAGGTACGGGAGGACTGATCTACGAGCAGTACTTC. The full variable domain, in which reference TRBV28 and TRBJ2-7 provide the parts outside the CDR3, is DVKVTQSSRYLVKRTGEKVFLECVQDMDHENMFWYRQDPGLGLRLIYFSYDVKMKEKGDIPEGYSVSREKKERFSLILESASTNQTSMYLCASSLGTGGLIYEQYFGPGTRLTVT.

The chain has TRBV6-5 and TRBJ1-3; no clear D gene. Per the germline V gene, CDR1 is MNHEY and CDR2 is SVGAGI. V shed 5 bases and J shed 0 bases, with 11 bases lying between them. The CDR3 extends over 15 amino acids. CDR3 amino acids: CASSPDGTSGNTIYF. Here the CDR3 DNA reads TGTGCCAGCAGTCCCGACGGAACCTCTGGAAACACCATATATTTT.

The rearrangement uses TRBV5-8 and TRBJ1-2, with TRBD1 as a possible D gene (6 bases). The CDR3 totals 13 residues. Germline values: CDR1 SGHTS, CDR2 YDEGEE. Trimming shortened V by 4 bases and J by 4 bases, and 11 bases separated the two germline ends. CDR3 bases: TGTGCCAGCAGCCCCGGACAGTCCTATGGCTACACCTTC. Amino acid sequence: CASSPGQSYGYTF.

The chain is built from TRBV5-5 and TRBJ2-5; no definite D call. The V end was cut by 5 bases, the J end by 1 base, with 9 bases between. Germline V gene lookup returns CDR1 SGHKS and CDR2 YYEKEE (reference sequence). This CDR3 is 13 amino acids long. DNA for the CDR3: TGTGCCAGCAGAACTGGGGTCCAAGAGACCCAGTACTTC. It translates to CASRTGVQETQYF. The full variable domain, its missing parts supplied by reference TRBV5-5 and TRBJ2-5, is DAGVTQSPTHLIKTRGQQVTLRCSPISGHKSVSWYQQVLGQGPQFIFQYYEKEERGRGNFPDRFSARQFPNYSSELNVNALLLGDSALYLCASRTGVQETQYFGPGTRLLVL.

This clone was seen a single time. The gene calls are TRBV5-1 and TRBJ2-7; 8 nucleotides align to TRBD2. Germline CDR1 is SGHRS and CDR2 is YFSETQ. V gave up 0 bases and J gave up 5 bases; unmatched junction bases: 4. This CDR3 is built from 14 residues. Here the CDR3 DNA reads TGCGCCAGCAGCTTGGATCGAGCGGGAGACGAGCAGTACTTC. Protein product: CASSLDRAGDEQYF. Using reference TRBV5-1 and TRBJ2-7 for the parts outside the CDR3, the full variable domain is KAGVTQTPRYLIKTRGQQVTLSCSPISGHRSVSWYQQTPGQGLQFLFEYFSETQRNKGNFPGRFSGRQFSNSRSEMNVSTLELGDSALYLCASSLDRAGDEQYFGPGTRLTVT.

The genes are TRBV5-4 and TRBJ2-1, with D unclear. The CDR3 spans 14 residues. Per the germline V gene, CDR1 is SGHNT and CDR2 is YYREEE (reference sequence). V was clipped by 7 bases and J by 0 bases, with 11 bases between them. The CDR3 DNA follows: TGTGCCAGCTTCTACGGTACCTCCTACAATGAGCAGTTCTTC. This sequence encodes CASFYGTSYNEQFF.